This TCR beta chain is from a study of human T cells and chemical hapten exposure. Study-wide background: 2% DPC applied to a 2 cm by 2 cm arm area sensitized donors. Study observations and caveats: Expanded TCRs showed more large CDR3 clusters than pre-sensitization or healthy control sets.

The V gene's germline CDR1 is SQVTM and CDR2 ANQGSEA. The CDR3 runs to 16 residues. V was trimmed by 1 base and J by 6 bases, leaving 20 bases between them. As to time point: patch test 1, 2 weeks after DPC sensitization. Treatment denoted: therapeutic diphenylcyclopropenone sensitization with weekly scalp DPC. This clonotype was found a few times. What it recognizes is unknown. The library attached unique molecular identifiers to individual cDNA molecules. In the authors' workflow: Across samples, TCR counts had a median of roughly 96,000 and ranged from roughly 23,224 to 750,000. From the RACE reads, TCRdb called clonotypes with MiXCR, one entry per CDR3 protein. Clone size and V and J calls follow TCRdb, not the original study. The sample holds 150,000 to 200,000 distinct CDR3 sequences; 13% to 15% are singletons and the top ten take 1.5% to 2%.

This clonotype was obtained from a woman in her twenties or thirties with alopecia areata. Some clones in this sample may be carry-over from other donors' samples. The chain has TRBV29-1 and TRBJ2-3; TRBD2 is a possible D gene (7 bases). Specimen: whole blood, collected in connection with sensitization to the hapten diphenylcyclopropenone (DPC). In DNA, the CDR3 is TGCAGCGTTGAAGGCCAGCTAAGGGGGGGGCTGGATACGCAGTATTTT. The encoded protein is CSVEGQLRGGLDTQYF.